The entry below describes one TCR beta chain. Repertoires were generated with immunoSEQ multiplex PCR, while TCRdb's copy carries only in-frame clones and drops some. The sample has some 140,000 clones; roughly four fifths are singletons. The source of the sample is a study of blood T cell repertoires in COVID-19. Overall study context: Acute and convalescent COVID-19 specimens originated in the United States, Italy and Spain.

This CDR3 contains 17 residues. CDR1 and CDR2 (germline): MNHEY, SMNVEV (reference sequence). The V and J ends lost 2 bases and 4 bases respectively, with 17 bases between them. The source is a man in his forties or fifties who had recovered from COVID-19. The sample taken for sequencing was PBMCs or T cells enriched from blood (not recorded which). V gene TRBV27 combines with J gene TRBJ2-2, with a tentative D call TRBD1 (6 bases). CDR3 region: CASSLTPGAAGTGELFF. The CDR3 coding sequence is TGTGCCAGCAGTTTAACACCAGGGGCGGCGGGCACCGGGGAGCTGTTTTTT.